The 23 T cell receptor beta chains below all came from one sample that was sequenced in a study of CD8 T cells in ankylosing spondylitis. Points from the study as a whole: Within ankylosing spondylitis blood, a TCR beta motif made up of seven to nine highly homologous variants appeared to be characteristic.

TCRdb used MiXCR to reprocess the 5' RACE reads, holding one entry per CDR3 protein. The sample holds fewer than 500,000 distinct CDR3 sequences; approximately 20% are singletons and the top ten take around 17%. Their cognate antigens are unknown. The source material was blood, either unsorted or a sorted T cell fraction (not recorded which). The receptors were sampled from a male donor with ankylosing spondylitis.

The chain combines TRBV5-1 with TRBJ2-7; D ambiguous. With 4 bases removed from V and 0 bases from J, the gap between germline ends came to 11 bases. CDR3 length equals 14 residues. Germline V lookup: CDR1 SGHRS, CDR2 YFSETQ. CDR3 in DNA: TGCGCCAGCAGCGTCGAGACTCACTCCTACGAGCAGTACTTC. This translates into CASSVETHSYEQYF.

This clonotype was seen only a few times. The genes are TRBV28 and TRBJ2-7; D unclear. The CDR3 sequence is 12 residues long. Germline values: CDR1 MDHEN, CDR2 SYDVKM. V was shortened by 6 bases and J by 4 bases, with 10 bases between the two germline ends. As DNA, the CDR3 is TGTGCCAGCAGGGACCCCGGGTACGAGCAGTACTTC. It is translated as CASRDPGYEQYF.

The V and J genes are TRBV12-3 or TRBV12-4 and TRBJ1-6, with 9 bases aligning to TRBD1. The CDR3 is 17 amino acids. Germline trimming cut 6 bases from V and 0 bases from J; bases unmatched to any gene: 6. The CDR3 coding sequence is TGTGCCAGCAGACCCGGGACAGGGTCCTCCTATAATTCACCCCTCCACTTT. Translated, it gives CASRPGTGSSYNSPLHF.

This clonotype was detected only a few times. This chain joins TRBV4-1 and TRBJ2-7; TRBD1 might be the D (5 bases). CDR3 size: 15 residues. The germline V gene encodes CDR1 MGHRA and CDR2 YSYEKL. Trimming pared 0 bases from V and 7 bases from J, leaving 16 bases between. CDR3 amino acids: CASSQDWQGWGEQYF. Here the CDR3 DNA reads TGCGCCAGCAGCCAAGATTGGCAGGGTTGGGGTGAGCAGTACTTC.

The chain uses TRBV28 and TRBJ2-7; 7 bases are shared with TRBD2. This CDR3 has 13 residues. Germline V gene sequence: CDR1 MDHEN, CDR2 SYDVKM. The ends lost 9 bases at V and 3 bases at J; junction bases unmatched: 8. The CDR3 reads CARARGRDYEQYF. In DNA form, the CDR3 reads TGTGCCAGAGCTCGCGGGAGAGACTACGAGCAGTACTTC.

This clonotype has a handful of counts. The J gene is TRBJ2-5, the V gene TRBV6-5; D assignment may be TRBD1 or TRBD2 (5 bases each). The V gene's germline CDR1 is MNHEY and CDR2 SVGAGI. The CDR3 loop spans 16 amino acids. V gave up 2 bases and J gave up 4 bases, with 17 bases separating them. CDR3 sequence: CASSYERTNPPETQYF. CDR3 sequence (DNA): TGTGCCAGCAGTTACGAGCGGACAAACCCTCCAGAGACCCAGTACTTC.

This clonotype was counted many times. This rearrangement joins TRBV29-1 to TRBJ2-1; 8 nucleotides match TRBD2. V shed 4 bases, J shed 6 bases, and the junction held 5 bases outside the gene matches. The germline V gene encodes CDR1 SQVTM and CDR2 ANQGSEA. The CDR3 has 13 residues. CDR3 sequence: CSVGSSGSNEQFF. CDR3 in DNA: TGCAGCGTTGGGTCTAGCGGGTCCAATGAGCAGTTCTTC.

The table lists this clonotype with a few counts. V and J are TRBV12-3 or TRBV12-4 and TRBJ2-5; no clear D gene. The ends were cut back, 8 bases at V and 2 bases at J, with 9 bases in the middle. CDR3 length equals 12 residues. CDR3 bases: TGTGCCAGCGGTTGGCTGCAAGAGACCCAGTACTTC. Translated, it gives CASGWLQETQYF.

The table lists this clonotype with a few counts. The gene calls are TRBV18 and TRBJ1-1, with D maybe TRBD1 (5 bases). Germline CDR1 KGHSH, CDR2 LQKENI. The CDR3 is 12 residues long. V was pared by 3 bases and J by 7 bases, with 9 bases between. The DNA of the CDR3 is TGTGCCAGCTCACCGGATCAGGGTGAAGCTTTCTTT. This sequence encodes CASSPDQGEAFF.

The rearrangement uses TRBV5-1 and TRBJ2-7; no clear D. The CDR3 covers 14 residues. The ends were cut back, 1 base at V and 2 bases at J, with 10 bases in the middle. Germline V gene data show CDR1 as SGHRS and CDR2 as YFSETQ. The CDR3: CASSLKTATYEQYF. The CDR3 DNA follows: TGCGCCAGCAGCTTGAAGACCGCCACCTACGAGCAGTACTTC.

This clonotype was picked up a small number of times. The chain recombines TRBV20-1 with TRBJ2-1; no reliable D call. Germline V gene data show CDR1 as DFQATT and CDR2 as SNEGSKA (reference sequence). The CDR3 runs 12 residues. V lost 3 bases to trimming and J lost 6 bases, with 9 bases between them. In DNA, the CDR3 is TGCAGTGCTAGTGACCTCTCCAATGAGCAGTTCTTC. Protein product: CSASDLSNEQFF.

This clonotype was picked up a small number of times. The J gene is TRBJ2-4, the V gene TRBV4-1, with TRBD2 matching 10 bases. The germline V gene encodes CDR1 MGHRA and CDR2 YSYEKL. With V trimmed by 1 base and J by 9 bases, 9 bases remained unmatched. The CDR3 totals 16 residues. CDR3 in DNA: TGCGCCAGCAGCCAAGCGGGGGTGGGGACTAGCGTCATTCAGTACTTC. Encoded protein: CASSQAGVGTSVIQYF.

The V gene is TRBV5-1, the J gene TRBJ2-1; D call uncertain. The CDR3 runs 14 residues. Trimming cost V 9 bases and J 0 bases, with 13 bases left between them. Germline CDR1 reads SGHRS; CDR2 reads YFSETQ. CDR3 protein: CATAPLSSYNEQFF. In DNA form, the CDR3 reads TGCGCCACCGCACCACTTAGCTCCTACAATGAGCAGTTCTTC. Supplemented by reference TRBV5-1 and TRBJ2-1, the full variable domain reads KAGVTQTPRYLIKTRGQQVTLSCSPISGHRSVSWYQQTPGQGLQFLFEYFSETQRNKGNFPGRFSGRQFSNSRSEMNVSTLELGDSALYLCATAPLSSYNEQFFGPGTRLTVL.

In its sample, this clonotype was seen a few times. The rearrangement uses TRBV2 and TRBJ2-1; D may be TRBD2 (6 bases). Germline V gives CDR1 SNHLY, CDR2 FYNNEI. Trimming shortened V by 8 bases and J by 6 bases, and 17 bases separated the two germline ends. There are 14 residues in the CDR3. The CDR3 sequence: CASGLTVSGNEQFF. In nucleotides, the CDR3 is TGTGCCAGCGGGTTAACAGTTAGCGGCAATGAGCAGTTCTTC.

The CDR3 DNA sequence: TGTGCCAGCAGTTTGAGGCCTGATTTGCGGACGGCTGTTCATGGCTACACCTTC. Its translation is CASSLRPDLRTAVHGYTF. This chain links TRBV12-3 or TRBV12-4 with TRBJ1-2; no clear D. V lost 3 bases and J 6 bases, leaving 26 bases between the germline ends. The CDR3 is 18 residues long.

The chain uses TRBV20-1 and TRBJ2-2; 7 bases are a match to TRBD2. J lost 2 bases, V lost 1 base, and 7 bases had no gene match. The V gene's germline CDR1 is DFQATT and CDR2 SNEGSKA (reference sequence). The CDR3 length is 16 residues. CDR3 sequence (DNA): TGCAGTGCTAGAGGGGCTAGCGGAGATAACACCGGGGAGCTGTTTTTT. Translated, it gives CSARGASGDNTGELFF.

A few counts support this clonotype. The chain links TRBV6-6 to TRBJ2-5; weak D call: TRBD2 (6 bases). Germline CDR1 is MNHNY and CDR2 is SVGAGI (reference sequence). Trimming left V 9 bases short and J 4 bases short, with 15 bases between. This CDR3 spans 13 amino acids. The CDR3 DNA reads as TGTGCCAGTTTGAGGAGGGGAGCAGAGACCCAGTACTTC. It yields the protein CASLRRGAETQYF.

This clonotype has more than one count but fewer than ten. The V and J genes are TRBV7-8 and TRBJ2-4; 12 nucleotides line up with TRBD2. With 5 bases clipped from V and 5 bases from J, the junction kept 7 bases outside the gene matches. Germline-derived CDR1 and CDR2 are SGHVS and FQNEAQ. The CDR3 runs to 16 residues. DNA of the CDR3: TGTGCCAGCAGCACCCCCAGGACTAGCGGGGAAAACATTCAGTACTTC. Amino acids: CASSTPRTSGENIQYF.

This clonotype was counted only a few times. The chain recombines TRBV10-3 with TRBJ2-1; possibly TRBD2 for D (6 bases). From germline, CDR1 is ENHRY and CDR2 SYGVKD. Trimming cost V 9 bases and J 4 bases, with 16 bases left between them. This CDR3 is 14 amino acids long. The CDR3 spells CAISSSSGYNEQFF. The CDR3 DNA sequence: TGTGCCATTTCCTCGAGTAGCGGATACAATGAGCAGTTCTTC.

This clonotype was seen repeatedly, ten times or more. The chain combines TRBV5-1 with TRBJ2-2; TRBD1 might be the D (7 bases). The CDR3 spans 16 residues. V lost 4 bases, J lost 0 bases, and 13 bases lay in between. Looked up from germline, CDR1 is SGHRS and CDR2 is YFSETQ. In nucleotides, the CDR3 is TGCGCCAGCAGCCCTGGGGGGACAGCGAACACCGGGGAGCTGTTTTTT. It is translated as CASSPGGTANTGELFF.

This clonotype was picked up a small number of times. The chain employs TRBV7-9 and TRBJ2-1; no reliable D call. The CDR3 is made up of 13 amino acids. Germline values: CDR1 SEHNR, CDR2 FQNEAQ (reference sequence). The germline V and J ends were trimmed by 2 bases and 9 bases, with 11 bases remaining between them. The CDR3: CASSLTQGVEQFF. CDR3 DNA: TGTGCCAGCAGCTTAACTCAAGGTGTTGAGCAGTTCTTC. The full variable domain, in which reference TRBV7-9 and TRBJ2-1 provide the parts outside the CDR3, is DTGVSQNPRHKITKRGQNVTFRCDPISEHNRLYWYRQTLGQGPEFLTYFQNEAQLEKSRLLSDRFSAERPKGSFSTLEIQRTEQGDSAMYLCASSLTQGVEQFFGPGTRLTVL.

CDR3 region: CASTQDVGSYEQYF. The CDR3 DNA reads TGCGCCAGCACCCAGGACGTGGGGTCCTACGAGCAGTACTTC. The rearrangement uses TRBV5-1 and TRBJ2-7; D ambiguous. This CDR3 is 14 amino acids long. V lost 6 bases and J lost 1, with 14 bases in between. Looked up from germline, CDR1 is SGHRS and CDR2 is YFSETQ. Full variable domain (remainder filled in from reference TRBV5-1 and TRBJ2-7): KAGVTQTPRYLIKTRGQQVTLSCSPISGHRSVSWYQQTPGQGLQFLFEYFSETQRNKGNFPGRFSGRQFSNSRSEMNVSTLELGDSALYLCASTQDVGSYEQYFGPGTRLTVT.

The rearrangement links TRBV4-3 to TRBJ2-1; TRBD2 might be the D (5 bases). Germline V gene data show CDR1 as LGHNA and CDR2 as YSLEER. The ends were cut back, 4 bases at V and 3 bases at J, with 13 bases in the middle. The CDR3 is 15 amino acids. In DNA form, the CDR3 reads TGCGCCAGCAGCCTCGGGTTTAGCGACTACAATGAGCAGTTCTTC. Translation gives CASSLGFSDYNEQFF.